This TCR beta chain is drawn from a study of blood T cell repertoires in COVID-19. Looking at the study overall: Acute and convalescent COVID-19 specimens originated in the United States, Italy and Spain.

Profiled with immunoSEQ multiplex PCR; TCRdb holds only in-frame clones, not every one. This sample has 99,000 or so clones, with 84% found just once. CDR1 is KGHDR and CDR2 is SFDVKD in the germline V gene. The trim removed 3 bases at V and 0 bases at J, leaving 1 base unmatched. This CDR3 spans 15 amino acids. The V call is TRBV24-1, the J call TRBJ2-1; TRBD1 matches 7 bases. The sample comprised peripheral blood. The clonotype was recovered from a man between 65 and 85 years old with active or convalescent COVID-19. CDR3 loop: CATSDRDSSYNEQFF. CDR3 sequence (DNA): TGTGCCACCAGTGATAGGGACAGCTCCTACAATGAGCAGTTCTTC.